This T cell receptor (beta chain) derives from a study of blood T cell repertoires in COVID-19. For the study at large: Samples of COVID-19 (acute and convalescent) were obtained from the United States, Italy and Spain. The cDNA or gDNA used as material had been derived from T cells, B-cell-depleted T cells, or PBMCs.

As processed by the authors: Reference gene primer amplification in the assay estimated nucleated cell counts. This table comes from immunoSEQ multiplex PCR, and its TCRdb copy is limited to in-frame clones, with some not included. The D gene and trimming were derived from the DNA, and the V and J assignments and clone size from that table. Of under 150,000 clones in the sample, roughly 80% were seen once. The CDR3 is 16 residues long. V shed 2 bases, J shed 2 bases, and the junction held 5 bases outside the gene matches. Germline assignment: CDR1 SGHKS and CDR2 YYEKEE (reference sequence). The rearrangement joins TRBV5-5 to TRBJ2-3, with 10 bases that match TRBD1. This TCR was recovered from a man aged 25-40 years with acute or convalescent COVID-19. What was sequenced was peripheral blood. The CDR3: CASSFGTGEFTDTQYF. The CDR3 region has the DNA TGTGCCAGCAGCTTTGGGACAGGGGAATTCACAGATACGCAGTATTTT.